This TCR beta chain was found in a study of shared clonotypes between healthy human individuals. The wider study: Donors, aged 18 to 49, were two women and a few men.

Trimming cost V 1 base and J 6 bases; bases outside gene matches: 9. CDR3 size: 16 residues. CDR1 is SGDLS, CDR2 YYNGEE, per germline. Worth noting for this clone: Its antigen is currently unknown.

Findings and limits, study-wide: Blood was the sole source, and tissue repertoires probably differ.

Donors were healthy HIV-negative adults without recent acute infections or vaccinations. TCRdb's copy holds only in-frame clones and misses some; the assay was immunoSEQ multiplex PCR. The table has roughly 490,000 clones, 76% seen once. This clonotype originated in a middle-aged woman in good health. Some clones in this sample may be carry-over from other donors' samples. The chain uses TRBV9 and TRBJ2-3; 9 positions match TRBD2. Sequenced sample: PBMCs. The CDR3: CASSVFPSGTGDTQYF. CDR3 nucleotides: TGTGCCAGCAGCGTATTCCCTAGCGGGACCGGGGATACGCAGTATTTT.